The source of this TCR beta chain is a study of a mutant IDH1 vaccine in newly diagnosed glioma (TCRdb year 2021). Study-wide context: Vaccination started 4-6 weeks after radiotherapy alone, or was given together with temozolomide cycles in the groups whose treatment included chemotherapy. The week-35 safety follow-up was designated visit V12, and the week-47 end of study was designated visit V13. Before enrollment, most patients had been given radiochemotherapy with temozolomide as standard therapy, while the rest had received either radiotherapy alone or temozolomide alone. Peripheral blood was drawn at six visits: V03 (baseline), V05, V07, V10, V12 and V13. Longitudinal TCRB deep sequencing was performed for some 25 treated patients wherever samples were available for exploratory analyses. Of the 25 to 40 patients who were treated, about 62% were male and around 38% were female, and the mean age was about 40 years. The study at large found these results: It was noted by the authors that analyses of patient blood samples could not be reproduced owing to sample limitations. No apparent relationship was observed between pseudoprogression and alterations in the top peripheral T cell clonotypes detected by TCRB sequencing. Availability determined which PBMC samples were chosen for TCRB deep sequencing. Vaccine-induced immune responses across multiple MHC alleles were detected in over 80% of patients.

Including the terminal cysteine and phenylalanine, the CDR3 comprises 16 residues. Of the read, only the CDR3 DNA is kept; its 48 bases are in frame from base 1. Sequences KGHSH (CDR1) and LQKENI (CDR2) are obtained from the germline V gene. At the junction V is shortened by 2 bases and J by 5 bases; bases outside the gene matches: 4. The intended sense of this specimen's time point label: week 47, end of study. Every vaccine dose consisted of 300 ug of a 20-mer mutant IDH1 peptide in Montanide, administered subcutaneously together with topical imiquimod. Across visits V03 through V10, patients got a total of eight vaccinations, given in weeks 1, 3, 5, 7, 11, 15, 19 and 23. All donors had newly diagnosed IDH1-mutant astrocytomas of WHO grade 3 or 4 that showed loss of nuclear ATRX. The samples were drawn from NOA16, a multicentre, single-arm, open-label phase I trial in Germany that tested a mutant IDH1 peptide vaccine in humans for the first time. Genomic DNA for TCRB sequencing was isolated from EDTA blood with the DNeasy Blood and Tissue Kit.

Library generation was performed with the immunoSEQ multiplex PCR assay. Following the manufacturer's protocol, the hsTCRB Kit was used to amplify rearranged TCR beta chain sequences. An Illumina MiSeq was used to sequence the TCRB libraries. The authors' analysis ran thus. The proprietary platform of the kit vendor was used for demultiplexing, trimming and gene mapping. Held by TCRdb, this immuneACCESS table contains in-frame sequences only and omits some clones. Under half of the omission traces to an unresolved V gene where checked; the cause of the rest is unknown. V and J calls and clone size follow that table, whereas D and trimming were derived from the DNA. Present in this sample are around 50,000 clones, 65% to 85% of which were seen just once. Roughly 4.3% of the sample comes from the top ten. A remark on this clone: Its recognized antigen is unknown. No much larger clonotype is one base removed from it; base qualities were not supplied.

The sequenced sample was PBMCs, obtained from a glioma patient whose treatment included an IDH1 peptide vaccine. The chain is encoded by TRBV18 joined to TRBJ2-5, with 14 junctional bases fitting TRBD2. This TCR was sampled from a woman aged 25 to 39 with glioma. Some clones in this sample may be carry-over from other donors' samples. The base sequence is TGTGCCAGCTCACCAGGACTAGCGGGAGGAGGGGAGACCCAGTACTTC. This is translated as CASSPGLAGGGETQYF.